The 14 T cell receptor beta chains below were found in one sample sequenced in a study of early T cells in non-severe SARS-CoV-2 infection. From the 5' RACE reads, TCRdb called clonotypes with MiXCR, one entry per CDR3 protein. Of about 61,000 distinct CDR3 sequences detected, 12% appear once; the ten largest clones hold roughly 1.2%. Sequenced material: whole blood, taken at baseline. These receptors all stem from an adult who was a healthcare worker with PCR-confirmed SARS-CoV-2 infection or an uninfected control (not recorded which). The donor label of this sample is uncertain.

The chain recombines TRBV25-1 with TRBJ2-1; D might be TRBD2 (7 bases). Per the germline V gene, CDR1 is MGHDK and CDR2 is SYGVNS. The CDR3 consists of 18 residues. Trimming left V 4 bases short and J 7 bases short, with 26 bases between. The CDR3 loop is CASSVLPWGGHSENEQFF. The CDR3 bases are TGTGCCAGCAGTGTCCTCCCGTGGGGGGGACACTCAGAAAATGAGCAGTTCTTC.

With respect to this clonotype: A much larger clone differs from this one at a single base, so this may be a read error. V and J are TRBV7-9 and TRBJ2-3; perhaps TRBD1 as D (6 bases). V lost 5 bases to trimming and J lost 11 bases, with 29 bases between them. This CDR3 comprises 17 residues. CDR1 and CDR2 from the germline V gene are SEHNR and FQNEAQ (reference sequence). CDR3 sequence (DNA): TGTGCCAGCAGCACCACGGGACAACGGGAACCCATTGGGGAGCAGTATTTT. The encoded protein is CASSTTGQREPIGEQYF.

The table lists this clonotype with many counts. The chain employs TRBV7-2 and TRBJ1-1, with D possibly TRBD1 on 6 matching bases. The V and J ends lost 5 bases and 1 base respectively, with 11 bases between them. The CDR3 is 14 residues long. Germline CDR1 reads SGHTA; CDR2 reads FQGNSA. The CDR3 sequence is CASSPGTPNTEAFF. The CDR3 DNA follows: TGTGCCAGCAGCCCCGGGACACCGAACACTGAAGCTTTCTTT.

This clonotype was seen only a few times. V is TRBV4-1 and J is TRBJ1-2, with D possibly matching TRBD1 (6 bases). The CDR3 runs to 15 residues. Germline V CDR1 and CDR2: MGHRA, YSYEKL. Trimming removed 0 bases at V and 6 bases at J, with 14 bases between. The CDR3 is CASSQEPGTSDGYTF. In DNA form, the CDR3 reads TGCGCCAGCAGCCAAGAACCCGGGACATCGGATGGCTACACCTTC.

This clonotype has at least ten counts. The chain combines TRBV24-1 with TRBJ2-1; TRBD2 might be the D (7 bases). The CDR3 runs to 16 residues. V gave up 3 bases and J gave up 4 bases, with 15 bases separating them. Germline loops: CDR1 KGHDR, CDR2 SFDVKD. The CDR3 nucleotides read TGTGCCACCAGTGATATCCGCGGGGGCGGGTACAATGAGCAGTTCTTC. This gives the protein CATSDIRGGGYNEQFF.

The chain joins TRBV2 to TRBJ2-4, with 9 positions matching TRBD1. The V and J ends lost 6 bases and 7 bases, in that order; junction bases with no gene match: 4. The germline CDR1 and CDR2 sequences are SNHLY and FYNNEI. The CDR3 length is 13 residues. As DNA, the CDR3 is TGTGCCAGCAGCGAGGACAGGGGCAACATTCAGTACTTC. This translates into CASSEDRGNIQYF.

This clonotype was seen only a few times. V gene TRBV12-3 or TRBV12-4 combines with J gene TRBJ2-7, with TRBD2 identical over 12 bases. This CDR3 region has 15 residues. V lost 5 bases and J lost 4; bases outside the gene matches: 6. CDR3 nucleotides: TGTGCCAGCAGTGCCGGACTAGCGGGGAGATACGAGCAGTACGTC. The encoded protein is CASSAGLAGRYEQYV.

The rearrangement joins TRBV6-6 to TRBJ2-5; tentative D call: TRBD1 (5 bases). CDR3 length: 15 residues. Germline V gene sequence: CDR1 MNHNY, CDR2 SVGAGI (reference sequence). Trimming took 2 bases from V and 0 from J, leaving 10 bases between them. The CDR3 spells CASSYRRVNQETQYF. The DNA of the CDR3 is TGTGCCAGCAGTTACCGCAGGGTTAACCAAGAGACCCAGTACTTC.

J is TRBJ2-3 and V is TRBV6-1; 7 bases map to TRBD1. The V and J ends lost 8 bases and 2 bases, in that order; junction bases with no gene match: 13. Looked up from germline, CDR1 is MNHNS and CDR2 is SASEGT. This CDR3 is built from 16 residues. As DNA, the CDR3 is TGTGCCAGCTGGAAGAACCGGGACAGTTACACAGATACGCAGTATTTT. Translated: CASWKNRDSYTDTQYF.

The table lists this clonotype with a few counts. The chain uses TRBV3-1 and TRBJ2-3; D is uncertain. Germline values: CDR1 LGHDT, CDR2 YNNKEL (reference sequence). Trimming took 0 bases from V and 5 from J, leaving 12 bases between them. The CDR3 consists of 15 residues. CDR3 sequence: CASSQETTARDTQYF. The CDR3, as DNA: TGTGCCAGCAGCCAAGAGACCACTGCCCGAGATACGCAGTATTTT.

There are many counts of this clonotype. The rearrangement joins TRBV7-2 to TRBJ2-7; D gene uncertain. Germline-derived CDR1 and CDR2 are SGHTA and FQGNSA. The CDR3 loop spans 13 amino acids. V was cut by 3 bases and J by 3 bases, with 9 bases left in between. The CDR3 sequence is CASSFGLNYEQYV. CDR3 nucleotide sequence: TGTGCCAGCAGCTTTGGCCTAAACTACGAGCAGTACGTC.

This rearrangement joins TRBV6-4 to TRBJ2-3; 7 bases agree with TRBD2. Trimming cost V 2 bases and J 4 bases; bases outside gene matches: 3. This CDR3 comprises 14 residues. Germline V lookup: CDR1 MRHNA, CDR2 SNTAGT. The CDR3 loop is CASSDRLASDTQYF. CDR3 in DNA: TGTGCCAGCAGTGACCGACTAGCTTCAGATACGCAGTATTTT.

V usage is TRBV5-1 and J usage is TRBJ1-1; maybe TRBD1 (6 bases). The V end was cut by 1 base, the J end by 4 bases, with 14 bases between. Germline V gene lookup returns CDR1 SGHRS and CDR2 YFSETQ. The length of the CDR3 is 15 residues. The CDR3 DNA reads TGCGCCAGCAGCTTGCTGGGGGCTGCTGGCACTGAAGCTTTCTTT. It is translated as CASSLLGAAGTEAFF.

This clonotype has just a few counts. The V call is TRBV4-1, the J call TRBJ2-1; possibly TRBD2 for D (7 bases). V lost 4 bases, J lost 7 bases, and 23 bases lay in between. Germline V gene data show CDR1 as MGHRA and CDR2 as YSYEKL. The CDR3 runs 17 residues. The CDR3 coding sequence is TGCGCCAGCAGCCTAGCTACGGTGGGGGGGCCGGAAAATGAGCAGTTCTTC. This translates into CASSLATVGGPENEQFF.